The source of this T cell receptor beta chain is a study of radiotherapy plus CTLA-4 blockade in lung cancer. Study at large: Objective responses arose in about 18% of patients, and 31% experienced disease control.

Sequencing was performed with immunoSEQ multiplex PCR; in TCRdb, only in-frame clones are kept and a portion is missing. Of more than 90,000 clones listed, approximately 80% are singletons. General observations from the study: After radiotherapy and ipilimumab, tumor-derived clones expanded in peripheral blood.

Germline CDR1 reads MRHNA; CDR2 reads SNTAGT. Trimming left V 1 base short and J 3 bases short, with 7 bases between. The CDR3 consists of 14 residues. A remark on this clone: Its antigen is undetermined.

The rearrangement uses TRBV6-4 and TRBJ1-5; no reliable D call. The sequence derives from a human donor with non-small cell lung cancer who had a partial response to radiotherapy plus ipilimumab. This material consisted of peripheral blood, taken from a patient treated with radiotherapy plus ipilimumab. The CDR3 coding sequence is TGTGCCAGCAGTGACTGTGACAACAATCAGCCCCAGCATTTT. Its translation: CASSDCDNNQPQHF.